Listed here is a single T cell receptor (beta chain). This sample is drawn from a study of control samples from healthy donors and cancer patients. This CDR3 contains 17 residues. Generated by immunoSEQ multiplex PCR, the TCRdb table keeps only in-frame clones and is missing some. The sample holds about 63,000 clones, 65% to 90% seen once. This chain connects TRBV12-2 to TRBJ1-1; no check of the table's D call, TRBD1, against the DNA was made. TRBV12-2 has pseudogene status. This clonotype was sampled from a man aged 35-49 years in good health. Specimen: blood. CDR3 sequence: CASRLDRLGAADTEAFF. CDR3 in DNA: TGTGCAAGTCGCTTAGACCGTCTGGGGGCCGCGGACACTGAAGCTTTCTTT.